The 28 T cell receptor beta chains listed next were all sequenced from one sample in a study of shared clonotypes between healthy human individuals. Repertoires were generated with immunoSEQ multiplex PCR, while TCRdb's copy carries only in-frame clones and drops some. Among about 750,000 clones listed, approximately 92% were seen once. CD45RO negativity and positive selection for CCR7 defined naive CD8 cells, a population that excluded terminally differentiated effector memory CD45RA+ cells. The specimen was naive CD8+ T cells sorted from blood. These receptors were taken from a man under 40 in good health.

The rearrangement uses TRBV27 and TRBJ1-4; a weak D match, TRBD1 (5 bases). Germline V lookup: CDR1 MNHEY, CDR2 SMNVEV (reference sequence). Trimming took 5 bases from V and 8 from J, leaving 18 bases between them. The CDR3 is made up of 15 amino acids. The CDR3 protein is CASSPRPGVSEKLFF. The CDR3 nucleotides are TGTGCCAGCAGTCCCAGGCCGGGGGTTAGCGAAAAACTGTTTTTT.

This chain links TRBV6-4 with TRBJ2-5, with D unclear. V lost 6 bases and J lost 5, with 13 bases in between. Germline V gene lookup returns CDR1 MRHNA and CDR2 SNTAGT. CDR3 length equals 13 residues. The DNA of the CDR3 is TGTGCCAGCAGGTGTTCGGTTGGGGAGACCCAGTACTTC. It translates to CASRCSVGETQYF.

This chain links TRBV25-1 with TRBJ1-2; D remains ambiguous. The CDR3 contains 13 residues. Trimming took 1 base from V and 5 from J, leaving 8 bases between them. CDR1 is MGHDK and CDR2 is SYGVNS in the germline V gene. CDR3 DNA sequence: TGTGCCAGCAGTGAATGGGAAGCGTATGGCTACACCTTC. This translates into CASSEWEAYGYTF.

The DNA of the CDR3 is TGCGCCAGCAGCTTGGGCAGGAGCTCCTACAATGAGCAGTTCTTC. It specifies CASSLGRSSYNEQFF. The chain is built from TRBV5-1 and TRBJ2-1; D not certain. Germline lookup yields CDR1 SGHRS and CDR2 YFSETQ. This CDR3 spans 15 amino acids. V lost 0 bases and J lost 0, with 7 bases in between. The variable domain in full, completed from reference TRBV5-1 and TRBJ2-1, reads KAGVTQTPRYLIKTRGQQVTLSCSPISGHRSVSWYQQTPGQGLQFLFEYFSETQRNKGNFPGRFSGRQFSNSRSEMNVSTLELGDSALYLCASSLGRSSYNEQFFGPGTRLTVL.

The chain uses TRBV25-1 and TRBJ2-7; D unresolved. The germline gives CDR1 MGHDK, CDR2 SYGVNS. The CDR3 is 13 residues long. Trimming took off 8 bases at V and 2 bases at J, with 13 bases between the two ends. CDR3 loop: CASGATLTYEQYF. CDR3 sequence (DNA): TGTGCCAGCGGAGCGACACTCACCTACGAGCAGTACTTC.

A single count supports this clone. The chain couples TRBV5-1 to TRBJ2-5, with no clear D. CDR3 length: 14 residues. Germline CDR1 reads SGHRS; CDR2 reads YFSETQ. V was clipped by 0 bases and J by 2 bases, with 8 bases between them. CDR3 residues: CASSLGGTQETQYF. The DNA of the CDR3 is TGCGCCAGCAGCTTGGGAGGCACTCAAGAGACCCAGTACTTC.

This clone was seen once. V gene TRBV2 combines with J gene TRBJ1-1; D is unclear. Per germline, CDR1 SNHLY and CDR2 FYNNEI. The CDR3 extends over 13 amino acids. Trimming left V 3 bases short and J 5 bases short, with 10 bases between. CDR3 sequence: CASSDFSGTEAFF. In DNA, the CDR3 is TGTGCCAGCAGTGACTTCTCGGGGACTGAAGCTTTCTTT.

J is TRBJ2-7 and V is TRBV14; weak D call: TRBD1 (5 bases). The CDR3 has 14 residues. V lost 2 bases and J 0 bases, leaving 8 bases between the germline ends. CDR1 SGHDN and CDR2 FVKESK come from the germline V gene. The CDR3 DNA follows: TGTGCCAGCAGCCAAAGGGGTCACTCCTACGAGCAGTACTTC. Protein: CASSQRGHSYEQYF.

The chain recombines TRBV4-1 with TRBJ2-1; D unclear. V shed 1 base and J shed 3 bases, with 10 bases lying between them. The CDR3 extends over 15 amino acids. CDR1 and CDR2 from the germline V gene are MGHRA and YSYEKL. Written as DNA, the CDR3 is TGCGCCAGCAGCCAAGTACACCTAAACTACAATGAGCAGTTCTTC. It yields the protein CASSQVHLNYNEQFF.

The chain recombines TRBV30 with TRBJ2-6; D is unresolved. From germline, CDR1 is GTSNPN and CDR2 SVGIG (reference sequence). The CDR3 is 15 residues long. V was trimmed by 5 bases and J by 0 bases, leaving 11 bases between them. This chain's CDR3 is CAWVDTNSGANVLTF. DNA for the CDR3: TGTGCCTGGGTTGACACGAACTCTGGGGCCAACGTCCTGACTTTC.

The V call is TRBV27, the J call TRBJ1-1, with TRBD1 matching over 7 bases. The CDR3 spans 16 residues. The V gene's germline CDR1 is MNHEY and CDR2 SMNVEV (reference sequence). The trim removed 5 bases at V and 2 bases at J, leaving 11 bases unmatched. CDR3 sequence reads: CASSHRQGGLNTEAFF. The CDR3 bases are TGTGCCAGCAGTCATAGACAGGGAGGGTTAAACACTGAAGCTTTCTTT.

V is TRBV4-3 and J is TRBJ2-7, with 11 bases identical to TRBD2. V was clipped by 0 bases and J by 3 bases; unmatched bases: 10. The CDR3 has 18 amino acids. Germline CDR1 is LGHNA and CDR2 is YSLEER. CDR3 DNA: TGCGCCAGCAGCCAAGATCTGACTAGCGGGGAGCTCATCTACGAGCAGTACTTC. It specifies CASSQDLTSGELIYEQYF.

The rearrangement joins TRBV14 to TRBJ1-1; unclear D gene. Germline CDR1 SGHDN, CDR2 FVKESK. With 4 bases removed from V and 4 bases from J, the gap between germline ends came to 13 bases. CDR3 length: 14 amino acids. The CDR3 nucleotides read TGTGCCAGCAGCCCCTCCCCCCGTCTCACTGAAGCTTTCTTT. This translates into CASSPSPRLTEAFF.

The rearrangement uses TRBV5-6 and TRBJ2-7, with 13 bases aligning to TRBD2. The V and J ends lost 4 bases and 5 bases, in that order; junction bases with no gene match: 6. In germline, CDR1 is SGHDT, CDR2 YYEEEE. CDR3 length: 15 amino acids. This CDR3 is CASSPGTSGTHEQYF. CDR3 bases: TGTGCCAGCAGCCCTGGGACTAGCGGGACCCACGAGCAGTACTTC.

The chain employs TRBV2 and TRBJ2-1; D ambiguous. V lost 2 bases and J lost 4, with 3 bases in between. There are 12 residues in the CDR3. Germline CDR1 and CDR2: SNHLY and FYNNEI. The CDR3 region has the DNA TGTGCCAGCAGTGAAAGGTACAATGAGCAGTTCTTC. It codes for CASSERYNEQFF. Filled out from reference TRBV2 and TRBJ2-1, the complete variable domain reads EPEVTQTPSHQVTQMGQEVILRCVPISNHLYFYWYRQILGQKVEFLVSFYNNEISEKSEIFDDQFSVERPDGSNFTLKIRSTKLEDSAMYFCASSERYNEQFFGPGTRLTVL.

V and J are TRBV4-1 and TRBJ2-1; D not certain. CDR3 length: 16 amino acids. Trimming stripped 1 base from V and 8 bases from J, with 18 bases between. The V gene's germline CDR1 is MGHRA and CDR2 YSYEKL. Here the CDR3 DNA reads TGCGCCAGCAGCCAAGTGAACCTAGGCTTTTTGGATGAGCAGTTCTTC. It specifies CASSQVNLGFLDEQFF.

The chain combines TRBV28 with TRBJ2-6, with a weak D call TRBD2 (5 bases). This CDR3 comprises 15 residues. Per the germline V gene, CDR1 is MDHEN and CDR2 is SYDVKM. Trimming pared 2 bases from V and 4 bases from J, leaving 9 bases between. The CDR3 reads CASSLNVAGANVLTF. The CDR3 DNA reads as TGTGCCAGCAGTTTAAATGTAGCGGGGGCCAACGTCCTGACTTTC. The entire variable domain, with the rest obtained from reference TRBV28 and TRBJ2-6, is as follows: DVKVTQSSRYLVKRTGEKVFLECVQDMDHENMFWYRQDPGLGLRLIYFSYDVKMKEKGDIPEGYSVSREKKERFSLILESASTNQTSMYLCASSLNVAGANVLTFGAGSRLTVL.

The genes are TRBV14 and TRBJ1-1; D perhaps matches TRBD1 (6 bases). The CDR3 length is 14 residues. Trimming left V 1 base short and J 4 bases short, with 10 bases between. Germline V CDR1 and CDR2: SGHDN, FVKESK. The CDR3 region is CASSQAWGATEAFF. The DNA for the CDR3 is TGTGCCAGCAGCCAAGCTTGGGGGGCCACTGAAGCTTTCTTT.

The chain employs TRBV5-5 and TRBJ1-1; 8 bases line up with TRBD1. Germline CDR1 SGHKS, CDR2 YYEKEE (reference sequence). The CDR3 consists of 13 residues. The V segment lost 3 bases and the J segment 3 bases; nucleotides outside the gene matches: 1. The CDR3 DNA is TGTGCCAGCAGCTGGACAGGGTACACTGAAGCTTTCTTT. The encoded protein is CASSWTGYTEAFF.

The chain couples TRBV27 to TRBJ2-7, with a possible D match to TRBD1 (5 bases). Looked up from germline, CDR1 is MNHEY and CDR2 is SMNVEV (reference sequence). V was clipped by 1 base and J by 3 bases, with 10 bases between them. The CDR3 is 14 residues long. The CDR3 nucleotides are TGTGCCAGCAGTTTATGGGGCAAGCGCTACGAGCAGTACTTC. It yields the protein CASSLWGKRYEQYF.

This chain connects TRBV6-5 to TRBJ1-2, with D uncertain. Deletions cut 0 bases from V and 6 bases from J, with 8 bases between. CDR1 MNHEY and CDR2 SVGAGI come from the germline V gene. The CDR3 has 13 residues. CDR3 residues: CASSYSAYDGYTF. The CDR3 region has the DNA TGTGCCAGCAGTTACTCGGCGTATGATGGCTACACCTTC.

V is TRBV4-3 and J is TRBJ2-1; weak D call: TRBD2 (6 bases). CDR3 length: 16 residues. V was pared by 1 base and J by 2 bases, with 12 bases between. Germline CDR1 reads LGHNA; CDR2 reads YSLEER. CDR3 protein: CASSQGVGGTYNEQFF. CDR3 DNA: TGCGCCAGCAGCCAAGGGGTGGGCGGGACCTACAATGAGCAGTTCTTC.

J is TRBJ2-3 and V is TRBV27, with 9 bases aligning to TRBD2. This CDR3 region has 15 residues. Germline V gene data show CDR1 as MNHEY and CDR2 as SMNVEV (reference sequence). Unmatched junction bases numbered 10, after V lost 6 bases and J lost 6 bases. CDR3 loop: CASSPRGGRADTQYF. The CDR3 region has the DNA TGTGCCAGCAGCCCAAGGGGCGGGAGGGCGGATACGCAGTATTTT.

Note on this clone: A much larger clone lies a single base off, so this may be a read error. Within the sample, other DNA sequences also encode this same CDR3. The chain carries TRBV28 and TRBJ2-7; D is ambiguous. The CDR3 consists of 11 residues. Germline values: CDR1 MDHEN, CDR2 SYDVKM. The germline V and J ends were trimmed by 4 bases and 4 bases, with 5 bases remaining between them. CDR3 in DNA: TGTGCCAGCAGTTCCGTGTACGAGCAGTACTTC. Its protein product is CASSSVYEQYF.

The chain is built from TRBV10-3 and TRBJ2-7, with a weak D call TRBD2 (5 bases). CDR3 size: 14 residues. The germline V gene encodes CDR1 ENHRY and CDR2 SYGVKD. V lost 2 bases and J lost 5, with 13 bases in between. CDR3 bases: TGTGCCATCAGTGAGGGGCGGGCATTACACGAGCAGTACTTC. Translated: CAISEGRALHEQYF.

The chain joins TRBV28 to TRBJ2-3, with 9 bases matching TRBD1. The CDR3 has 14 amino acids. Germline CDR1 reads MDHEN; CDR2 reads SYDVKM. V shed 8 bases, J shed 4 bases, and the junction held 7 bases outside the gene matches. The CDR3 here is CASAGTGFPDTQYF. For the CDR3, the DNA is TGTGCCAGCGCAGGGACAGGGTTTCCAGATACGCAGTATTTT.

The chain joins TRBV29-1 to TRBJ2-2; D is unclear. From germline, CDR1 is SQVTM and CDR2 ANQGSEA. The CDR3 is 16 amino acids. Trimming left V 0 bases short and J 1 base short, with 12 bases between. CDR3 in DNA: TGCAGCGTTGAAGAAGGTGGGCTGGAGAACACCGGGGAGCTGTTTTTT. Translated, it gives CSVEEGGLENTGELFF.

This rearrangement joins TRBV29-1 to TRBJ2-7, with 10 bases aligning to TRBD2. This CDR3 spans 15 amino acids. CDR1 and CDR2 from the germline V gene are SQVTM and ANQGSEA. V shed 3 bases, J shed 0 bases, and the junction held 5 bases outside the gene matches. The CDR3 sequence: CSVEGTSDSSYEQYF. The CDR3 region has the DNA TGCAGCGTTGAGGGGACTAGCGACAGCTCCTACGAGCAGTACTTC.